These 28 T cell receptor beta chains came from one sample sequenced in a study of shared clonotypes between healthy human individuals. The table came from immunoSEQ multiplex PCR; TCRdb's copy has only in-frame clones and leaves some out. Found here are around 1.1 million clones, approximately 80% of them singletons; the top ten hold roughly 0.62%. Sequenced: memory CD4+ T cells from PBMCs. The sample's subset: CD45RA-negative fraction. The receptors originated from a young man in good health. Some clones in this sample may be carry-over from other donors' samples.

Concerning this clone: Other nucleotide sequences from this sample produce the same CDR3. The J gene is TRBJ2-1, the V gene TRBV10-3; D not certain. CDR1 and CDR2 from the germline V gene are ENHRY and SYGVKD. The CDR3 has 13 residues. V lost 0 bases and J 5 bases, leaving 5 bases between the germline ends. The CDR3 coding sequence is TGTGCCATCAGTGAGTCGGGCGACAATGAGCAGTTCTTC. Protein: CAISESGDNEQFF.

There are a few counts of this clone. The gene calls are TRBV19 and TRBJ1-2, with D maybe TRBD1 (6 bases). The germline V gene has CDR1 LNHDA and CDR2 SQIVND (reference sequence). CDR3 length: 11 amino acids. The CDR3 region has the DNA TGTGACTTGCAGGGGAACTATGGCTACACCTTC. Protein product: CDLQGNYGYTF.

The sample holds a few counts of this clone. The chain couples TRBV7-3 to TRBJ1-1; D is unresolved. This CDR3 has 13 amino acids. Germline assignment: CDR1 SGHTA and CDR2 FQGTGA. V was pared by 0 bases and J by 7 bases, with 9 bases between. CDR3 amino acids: CASSLTPNGEAFF. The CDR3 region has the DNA TGTGCCAGCAGCTTAACACCAAATGGTGAAGCTTTCTTT.

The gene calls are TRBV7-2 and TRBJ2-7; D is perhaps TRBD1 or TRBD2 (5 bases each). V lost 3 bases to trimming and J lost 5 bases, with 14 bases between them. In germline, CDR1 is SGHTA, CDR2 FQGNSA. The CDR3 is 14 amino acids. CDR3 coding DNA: TGTGCCAGCAGCTTTTCTCTTTCGGGACACGAGCAGTACTTC. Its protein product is CASSFSLSGHEQYF.

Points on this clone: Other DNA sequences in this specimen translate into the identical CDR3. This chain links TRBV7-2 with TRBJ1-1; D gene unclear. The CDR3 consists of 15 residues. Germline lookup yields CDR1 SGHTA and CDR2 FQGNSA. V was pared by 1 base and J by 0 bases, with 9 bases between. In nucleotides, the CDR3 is TGTGCCAGCAGCTTAGGCCGACTGATGAACACTGAAGCTTTCTTT. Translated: CASSLGRLMNTEAFF.

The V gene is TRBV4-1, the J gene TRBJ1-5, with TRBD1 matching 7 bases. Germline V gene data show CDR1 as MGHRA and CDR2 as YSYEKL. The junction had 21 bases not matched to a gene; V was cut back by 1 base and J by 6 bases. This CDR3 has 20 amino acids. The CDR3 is CASSQGPRQGRARDGQPQHF. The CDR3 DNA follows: TGCGCCAGCAGCCAAGGCCCAAGACAGGGCAGGGCTAGGGACGGTCAGCCCCAGCATTTT.

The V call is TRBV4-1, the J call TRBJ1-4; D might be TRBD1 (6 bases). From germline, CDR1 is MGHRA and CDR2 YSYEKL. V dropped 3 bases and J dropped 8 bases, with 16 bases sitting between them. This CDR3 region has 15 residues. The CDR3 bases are TGCGCCAGCAGCCAGGCACAGGGTAGCAGGGAAAAACTGTTTTTT. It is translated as CASSQAQGSREKLFF.

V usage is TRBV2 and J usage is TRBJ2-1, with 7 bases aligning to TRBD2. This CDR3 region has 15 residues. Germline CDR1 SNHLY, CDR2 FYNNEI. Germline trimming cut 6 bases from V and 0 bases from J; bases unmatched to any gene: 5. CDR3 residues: CASRRGGGSYNEQFF. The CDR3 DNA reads TGTGCCAGCAGGAGGGGCGGGGGCTCCTACAATGAGCAGTTCTTC.

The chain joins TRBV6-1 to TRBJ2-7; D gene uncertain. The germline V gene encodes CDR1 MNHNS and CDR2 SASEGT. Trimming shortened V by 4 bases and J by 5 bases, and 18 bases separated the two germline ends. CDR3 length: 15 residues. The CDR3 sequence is CASSAWKAGVDEQYF. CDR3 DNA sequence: TGTGCCAGCAGTGCCTGGAAGGCAGGTGTGGACGAGCAGTACTTC.

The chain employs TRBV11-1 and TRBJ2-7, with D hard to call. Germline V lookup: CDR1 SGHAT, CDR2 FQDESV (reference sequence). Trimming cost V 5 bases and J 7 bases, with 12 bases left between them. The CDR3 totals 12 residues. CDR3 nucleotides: TGTGCCAGCAGCCCGGCGGCTCAGGAGCAGTACTTC. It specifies CASSPAAQEQYF.

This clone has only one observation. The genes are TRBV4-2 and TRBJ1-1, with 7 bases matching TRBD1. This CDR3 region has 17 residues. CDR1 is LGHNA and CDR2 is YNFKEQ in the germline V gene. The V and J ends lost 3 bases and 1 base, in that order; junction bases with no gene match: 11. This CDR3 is CASSQGLEGGKNTEAFF. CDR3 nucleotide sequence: TGTGCCAGCAGCCAGGGGTTGGAAGGGGGCAAGAACACTGAAGCTTTCTTT.

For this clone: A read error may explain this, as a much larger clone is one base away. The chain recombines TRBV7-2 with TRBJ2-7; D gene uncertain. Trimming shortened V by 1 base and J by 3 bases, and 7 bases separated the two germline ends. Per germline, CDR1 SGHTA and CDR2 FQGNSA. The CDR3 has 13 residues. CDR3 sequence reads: CASSLVNNYEQYF. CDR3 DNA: TGTGCCAGCAGCTTAGTGAACAACTACGAGCAGTACTTC. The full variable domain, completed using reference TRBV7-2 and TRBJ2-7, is GAGVSQSPSNKVTEKGKDVELRCDPISGHTALYWYRQSLGQGLEFLIYFQGNSAPDKSGLPSDRFSAERTGGSVSTLTIQRTQQEDSAVYLCASSLVNNYEQYFGPGTRLTVT.

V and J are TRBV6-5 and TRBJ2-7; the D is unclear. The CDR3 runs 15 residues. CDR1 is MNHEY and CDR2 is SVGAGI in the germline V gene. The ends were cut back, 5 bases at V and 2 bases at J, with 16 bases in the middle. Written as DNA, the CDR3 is TGTGCCAGCAGTACCGCCTGGGGTCCTACCTACGAGCAGTACTTC. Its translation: CASSTAWGPTYEQYF.

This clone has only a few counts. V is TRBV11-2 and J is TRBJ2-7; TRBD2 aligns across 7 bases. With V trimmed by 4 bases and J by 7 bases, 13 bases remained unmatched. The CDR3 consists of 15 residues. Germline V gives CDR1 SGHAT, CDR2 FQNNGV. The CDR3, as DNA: TGTGCCAGCAGCTCTTTACAGCGGGGCCCTACGGAGCAGTACTTC. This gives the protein CASSSLQRGPTEQYF.

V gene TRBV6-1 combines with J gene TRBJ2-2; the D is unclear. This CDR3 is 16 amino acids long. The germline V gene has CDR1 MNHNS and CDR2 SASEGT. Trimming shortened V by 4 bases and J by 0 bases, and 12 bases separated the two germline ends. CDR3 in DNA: TGTGCCAGCAGTGGCTACGGACGGACGAACACCGGGGAGCTGTTTTTT. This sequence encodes CASSGYGRTNTGELFF.

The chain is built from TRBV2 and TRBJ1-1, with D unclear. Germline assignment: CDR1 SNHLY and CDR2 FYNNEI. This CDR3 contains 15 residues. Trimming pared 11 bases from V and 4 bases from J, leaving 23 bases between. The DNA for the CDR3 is TGTGCCTCGGCGGGAGGGTTTAAAAGGAGCACTGAAGCTTTCTTT. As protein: CASAGGFKRSTEAFF.

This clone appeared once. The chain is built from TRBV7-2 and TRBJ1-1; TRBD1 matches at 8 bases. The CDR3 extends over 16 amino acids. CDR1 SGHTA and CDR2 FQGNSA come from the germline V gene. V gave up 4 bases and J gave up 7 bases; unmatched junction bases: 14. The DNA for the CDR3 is TGTGCCAGCAGCTCGCAGCCCCCGGGACAGGTTGGTGAAGCTTTCTTT. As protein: CASSSQPPGQVGEAFF.

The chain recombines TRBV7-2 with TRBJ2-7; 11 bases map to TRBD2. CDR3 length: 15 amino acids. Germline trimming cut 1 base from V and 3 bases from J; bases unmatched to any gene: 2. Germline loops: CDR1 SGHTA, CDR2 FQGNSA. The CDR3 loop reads CASSLDSGRVYEQYF. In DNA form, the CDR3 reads TGTGCCAGCAGCTTAGATAGCGGGAGGGTCTACGAGCAGTACTTC.

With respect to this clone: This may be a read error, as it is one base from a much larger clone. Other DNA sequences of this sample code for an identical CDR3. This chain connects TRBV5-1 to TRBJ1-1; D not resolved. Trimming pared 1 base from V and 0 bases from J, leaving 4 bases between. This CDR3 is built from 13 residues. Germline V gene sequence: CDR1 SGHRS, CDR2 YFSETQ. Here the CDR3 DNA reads TGCGCCAGCAGCTTGTCGGTGAACACTGAAGCTTTCTTT. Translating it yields CASSLSVNTEAFF.

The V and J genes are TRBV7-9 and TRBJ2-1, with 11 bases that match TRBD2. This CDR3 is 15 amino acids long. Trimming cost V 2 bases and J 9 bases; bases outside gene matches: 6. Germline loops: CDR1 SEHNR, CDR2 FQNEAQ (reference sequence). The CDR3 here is CASSLRASGRSEQFF. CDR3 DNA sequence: TGTGCCAGCAGCTTACGCGCTAGCGGGAGGTCTGAGCAGTTCTTC.

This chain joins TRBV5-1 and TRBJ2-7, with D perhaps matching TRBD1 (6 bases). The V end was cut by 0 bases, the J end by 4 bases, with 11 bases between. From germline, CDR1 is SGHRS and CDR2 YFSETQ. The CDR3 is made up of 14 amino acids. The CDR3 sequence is CASSLDRALYEQYF. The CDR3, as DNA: TGCGCCAGCAGCTTGGACAGGGCTTTATACGAGCAGTACTTC.

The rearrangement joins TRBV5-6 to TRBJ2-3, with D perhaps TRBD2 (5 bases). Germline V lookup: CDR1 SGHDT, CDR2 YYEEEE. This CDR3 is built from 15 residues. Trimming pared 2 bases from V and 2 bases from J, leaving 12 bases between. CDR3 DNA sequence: TGTGCCAGCAGCTTTTTCTCGGACTCCACAGATACGCAGTATTTT. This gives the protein CASSFFSDSTDTQYF.

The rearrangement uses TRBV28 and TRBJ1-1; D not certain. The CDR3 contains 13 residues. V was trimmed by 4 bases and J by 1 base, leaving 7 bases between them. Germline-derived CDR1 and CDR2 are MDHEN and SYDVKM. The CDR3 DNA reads TGTGCCAGCAGTTGGTGGGGGAACACTGAAGCTTTCTTT. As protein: CASSWWGNTEAFF.

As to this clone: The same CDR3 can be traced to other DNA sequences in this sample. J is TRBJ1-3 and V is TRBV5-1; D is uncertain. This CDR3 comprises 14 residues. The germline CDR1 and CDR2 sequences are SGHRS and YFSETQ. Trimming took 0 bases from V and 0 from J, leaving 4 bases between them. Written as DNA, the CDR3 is TGCGCCAGCAGCTTGGCCTCCTCTGGAAACACCATATATTTT. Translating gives CASSLASSGNTIYF.

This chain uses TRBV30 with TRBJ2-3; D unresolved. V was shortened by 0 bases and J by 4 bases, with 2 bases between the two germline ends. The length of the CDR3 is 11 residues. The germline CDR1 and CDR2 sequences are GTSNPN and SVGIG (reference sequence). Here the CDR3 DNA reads TGTGCCTGGAGTGTATCAGATACGCAGTATTTT. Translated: CAWSVSDTQYF. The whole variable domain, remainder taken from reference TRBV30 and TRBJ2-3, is SQTIHQWPATLVQPVGSPLSLECTVEGTSNPNLYWYRQAAGRGLQLLFYSVGIGQISSEVPQNLSASRPQDRQFILSSKKLLLSDSGFYLCAWSVSDTQYFGPGTRLTVL.

CDR3 protein: CASSSIAIPGIQYF. CDR3 nucleotides: TGTGCCAGCAGTTCCATCGCTATCCCCGGCATTCAGTACTTC. The J gene is TRBJ2-4, the V gene TRBV28; D not resolved. There are 14 residues in the CDR3. V lost 4 bases and J lost 9, with 16 bases in between. Germline V lookup: CDR1 MDHEN, CDR2 SYDVKM. The full variable domain, completed using reference TRBV28 and TRBJ2-4, is DVKVTQSSRYLVKRTGEKVFLECVQDMDHENMFWYRQDPGLGLRLIYFSYDVKMKEKGDIPEGYSVSREKKERFSLILESASTNQTSMYLCASSSIAIPGIQYFGAGTRLSVL.

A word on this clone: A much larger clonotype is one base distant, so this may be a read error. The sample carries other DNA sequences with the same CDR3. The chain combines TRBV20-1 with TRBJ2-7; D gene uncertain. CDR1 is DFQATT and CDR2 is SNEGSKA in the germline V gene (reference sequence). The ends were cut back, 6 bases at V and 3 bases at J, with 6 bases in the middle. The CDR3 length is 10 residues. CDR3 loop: CSAGDYEQYF. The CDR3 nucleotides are TGCAGTGCGGGCGACTACGAGCAGTACTTC.

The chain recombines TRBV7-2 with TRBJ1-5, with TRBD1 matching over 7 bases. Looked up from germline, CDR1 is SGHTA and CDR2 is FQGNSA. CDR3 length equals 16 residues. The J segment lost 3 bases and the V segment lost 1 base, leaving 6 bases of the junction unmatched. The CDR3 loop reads CASSLVSGGVNQPQHF. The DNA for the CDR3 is TGTGCCAGCAGCTTAGTTTCAGGGGGGGTCAATCAGCCCCAGCATTTT.